Described below is a single T cell receptor beta chain sequence and its context. Its antigen remains unidentified. The CDR3 is 14 residues long. V dropped 5 bases and J dropped 10; count of bases not matched to a gene: 7. Germline V gene lookup returns CDR1 MNHEY and CDR2 SVGAGI. Method: immunoSEQ multiplex PCR; TCRdb's copy keeps in-frame clones and lacks some. This table holds 120,000 or so clones, around 89% found once. The sample originates from a study of T cell responses to AZD1222 COVID-19 vaccine. Study context: Some second doses came at about 4 weeks and others at about 12 weeks; these were pooled. Study-level results: The donor group comprised mostly white British people and more females; the analysis possibly underestimated clonal diversity.

The sample consisted of peripheral blood, taken on day 0 of AZD1222 vaccination. The chain recombines TRBV6-5 with TRBJ1-4, with 10 bases fitting TRBD1. This clonotype was obtained from an adult in good health. This chain's CDR3 is CASSRDRGVGKLFF. The CDR3 DNA reads as TGTGCCAGCAGTCGGGACAGGGGAGTTGGAAAACTGTTTTTT.